In this sample, the clone carrying this T cell receptor (beta chain) turned up once. Its cognate antigen is unknown. This record comes from a study of cytomegalovirus exposure and HLA in healthy donors. Study-wide results and limits: There were 150 to 200 TCR beta chains listed as cytomegalovirus-associated. The classifier reportedly diagnosed cytomegalovirus status with high sensitivity and specificity.

Method: immunoSEQ multiplex PCR; TCRdb's copy keeps in-frame clones and lacks some. Of 140,000 to 150,000 clones detected, about 87% appear once; the ten largest clones hold roughly 4.8%. While the first cohort had around 700 subjects, the donors belonged to the separate validation cohort of more than 95 subjects. Germline V gene lookup returns CDR1 MNHNS and CDR2 SASEGT. V was clipped by 7 bases and J by 3 bases; unmatched bases: 3. The CDR3 contains 14 residues. This TCR derives from a young man in good health and CMV-seropositive. Sequenced input: PBMCs. The J gene is TRBJ2-7, the V gene TRBV6-1, with 13 bases fitting TRBD2. CDR3 coding DNA: TGTGCCAGCATCAGGACTAGCGGGAGCTACGAGCAGTACTTC. This translates into CASIRTSGSYEQYF.